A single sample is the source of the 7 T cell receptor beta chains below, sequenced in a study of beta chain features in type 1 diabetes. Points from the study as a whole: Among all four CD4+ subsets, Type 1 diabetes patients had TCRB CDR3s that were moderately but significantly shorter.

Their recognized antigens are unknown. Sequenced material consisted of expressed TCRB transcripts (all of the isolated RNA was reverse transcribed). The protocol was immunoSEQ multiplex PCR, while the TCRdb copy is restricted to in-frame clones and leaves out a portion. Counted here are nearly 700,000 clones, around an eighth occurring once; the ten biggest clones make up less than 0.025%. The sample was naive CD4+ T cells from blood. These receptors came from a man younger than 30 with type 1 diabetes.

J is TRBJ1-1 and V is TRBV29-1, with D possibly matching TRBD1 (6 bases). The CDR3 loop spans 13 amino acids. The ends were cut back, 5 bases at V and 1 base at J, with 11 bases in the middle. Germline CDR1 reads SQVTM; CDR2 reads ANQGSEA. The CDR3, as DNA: TGCAGCGTTTTAAAGACAGGGAACACTGAAGCTTTCTTT. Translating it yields CSVLKTGNTEAFF.

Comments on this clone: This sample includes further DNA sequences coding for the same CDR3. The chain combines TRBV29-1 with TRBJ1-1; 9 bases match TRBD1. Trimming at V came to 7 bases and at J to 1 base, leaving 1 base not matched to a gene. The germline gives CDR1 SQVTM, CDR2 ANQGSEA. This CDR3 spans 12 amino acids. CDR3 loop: CSAGQGNTEAFF. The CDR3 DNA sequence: TGCAGCGCGGGACAGGGGAACACTGAAGCTTTCTTT.

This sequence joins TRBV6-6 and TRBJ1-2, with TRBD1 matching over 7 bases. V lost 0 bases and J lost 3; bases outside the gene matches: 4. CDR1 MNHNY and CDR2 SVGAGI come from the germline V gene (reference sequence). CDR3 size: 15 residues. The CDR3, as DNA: TGTGCCAGCAGTTACTCGACAGGGCCCTACTATGGCTACACCTTC. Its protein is CASSYSTGPYYGYTF.

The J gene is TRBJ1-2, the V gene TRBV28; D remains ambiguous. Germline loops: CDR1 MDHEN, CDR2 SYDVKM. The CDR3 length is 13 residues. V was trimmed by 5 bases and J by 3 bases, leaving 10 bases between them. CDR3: CASSVTQYYGYTF. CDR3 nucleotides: TGTGCCAGCAGTGTTACACAATACTATGGCTACACCTTC.

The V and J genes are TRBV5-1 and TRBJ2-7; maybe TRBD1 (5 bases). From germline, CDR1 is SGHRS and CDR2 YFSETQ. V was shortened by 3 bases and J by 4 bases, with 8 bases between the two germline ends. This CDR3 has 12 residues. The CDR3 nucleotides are TGCGCCAGCAGCTCGACAGAGTACGAGCAGTACTTC. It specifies CASSSTEYEQYF.

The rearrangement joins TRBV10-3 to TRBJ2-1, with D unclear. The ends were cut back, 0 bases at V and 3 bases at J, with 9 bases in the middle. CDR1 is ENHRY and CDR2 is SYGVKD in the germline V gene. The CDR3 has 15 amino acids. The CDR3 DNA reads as TGTGCCATCAGTGAGTCTGGGCAGCTCTACAATGAGCAGTTCTTC. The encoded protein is CAISESGQLYNEQFF.

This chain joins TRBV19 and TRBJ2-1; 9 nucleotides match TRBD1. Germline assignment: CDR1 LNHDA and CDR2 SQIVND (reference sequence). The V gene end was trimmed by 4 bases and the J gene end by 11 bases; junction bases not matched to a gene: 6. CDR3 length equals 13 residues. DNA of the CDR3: TGTGCCAGTAGTAACGGGGACAGGGAAAAGCAGTTCTTC. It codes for CASSNGDREKQFF.